The 10 T cell receptor beta chains listed next were all sequenced from one sample in a study of T-cell memory formation after mild COVID-19. From the 5' RACE reads, TCRdb called clonotypes with MiXCR, one entry per CDR3 protein. Of 35,000 to 50,000 distinct CDR3 sequences in the sample, less than 9.5% were seen once. The specimen was PBMCs or a T cell subset sorted from them (not recorded which). These receptors all come from an adult woman who had mild COVID-19 (a few samples of this study predate the infection). Cell type and time point are not known.

This clonotype was picked up a small number of times. In nucleotides, the CDR3 is TGTGCCAGCAGCCCCGCCAATACGCAGTATTTT. The encoded protein is CASSPANTQYF. The chain uses TRBV7-9 and TRBJ2-3; no clear D. Trimming removed 5 bases at V and 7 bases at J, with 7 bases between. The CDR3 spans 11 residues. The germline V gene encodes CDR1 SEHNR and CDR2 FQNEAQ (reference sequence). The complete variable domain, with remaining parts taken from reference TRBV7-9 and TRBJ2-3, reads DTGVSQNPRHKITKRGQNVTFRCDPISEHNRLYWYRQTLGQGPEFLTYFQNEAQLEKSRLLSDRFSAERPKGSFSTLEIQRTEQGDSAMYLCASSPANTQYFGPGTRLTVL.

By sample share, this clonotype is medium-sized (0.01 to 0.1%). The chain links TRBV2 to TRBJ2-7; 9 bases line up with TRBD1. CDR1 is SNHLY, CDR2 FYNNEI, per germline. J was trimmed by 6 bases and V by 4 bases; bases with no gene match: 16. CDR3 length: 17 amino acids. CDR3 amino acids: CASSVKLMGQGTPEQYF. CDR3 coding DNA: TGTGCCAGCAGTGTAAAACTGATGGGACAGGGTACCCCCGAGCAGTACTTC.

Remarks on this clonotype: Since no conserved phenylalanine or tryptophan closes the CDR3, a read error is the likely cause. This sequence joins TRBV20-1 and TRBJ2-2; 8 bases are shared with TRBD2. The CDR3 is made up of 15 amino acids. The V segment lost 3 bases and the J segment 7 bases; nucleotides outside the gene matches: 10. Germline CDR1 is DFQATT and CDR2 is SNEGSKA (reference sequence). This chain's CDR3 is CSARDGAGVGGELFS. The CDR3 coding sequence is TGCAGTGCTAGGGACGGAGCGGGAGTAGGCGGGGAGCTGTTTTCT.

This clonotype turned up a few times. V usage is TRBV7-9 and J usage is TRBJ2-1; 12 bases line up with TRBD2. The CDR3 has 15 amino acids. Germline V gene data show CDR1 as SEHNR and CDR2 as FQNEAQ (reference sequence). The V gene end was trimmed by 4 bases and the J gene end by 6 bases; junction bases not matched to a gene: 4. CDR3 residues: CASSWTSGVFNEQFF. CDR3 bases: TGTGCCAGCAGCTGGACTAGCGGGGTATTCAATGAGCAGTTCTTC.

The table lists this clonotype with a few counts. The chain links TRBV30 to TRBJ2-3, with TRBD1 identical over 11 bases. The junction had 13 bases not matched to a gene; V was cut back by 1 base and J by 4 bases. Germline V gives CDR1 GTSNPN, CDR2 SVGIG (reference sequence). The CDR3 extends over 18 amino acids. The CDR3 sequence: CAWSGVDRGLWAADTQYF. As DNA, the CDR3 is TGTGCCTGGAGTGGAGTGGACAGGGGGCTCTGGGCGGCAGATACGCAGTATTTT.

This clonotype was recorded at least ten times. The chain has TRBV4-1 and TRBJ2-2, with D unclear. This CDR3 spans 15 amino acids. CDR1 MGHRA and CDR2 YSYEKL come from the germline V gene. V was clipped by 1 base and J by 1 base, with 7 bases between them. Written as DNA, the CDR3 is TGCGCCAGCAGCCAAGTTCCTGGGAACACCGGGGAGCTGTTTTTT. Its translation: CASSQVPGNTGELFF.

This clonotype appeared a few times. This chain joins TRBV25-1 and TRBJ1-2; 10 bases align to TRBD1. CDR1 and CDR2 from the germline V gene are MGHDK and SYGVNS. The CDR3 is 15 amino acids. Trimming removed 1 base from V and 7 bases from J; junction bases left unmatched: 6. The CDR3 loop is CASSESGGTGAGYTF. In DNA form, the CDR3 reads TGTGCCAGCAGTGAATCGGGAGGGACAGGGGCTGGCTACACCTTC.

This clonotype was detected ten times or more. The CDR3 here is CASSLGLANTGELFF. As DNA, the CDR3 is TGTGCCAGCAGTCTGGGACTAGCGAACACCGGGGAGCTGTTTTTT. J is TRBJ2-2 and V is TRBV12-3 or TRBV12-4, with 8 bases aligning to TRBD2. The V and J ends lost 5 bases and 0 bases, in that order; junction bases with no gene match: 2. The CDR3 has 15 residues.

This clonotype was seen ten or more times. CDR3 region: CSAREPQGWQYF. CDR3 coding DNA: TGCAGTGCTAGAGAGCCACAGGGATGGCAGTACTTC. The chain joins TRBV20-1 to TRBJ2-7; possible D gene TRBD1, 6 bases. Looked up from germline, CDR1 is DFQATT and CDR2 is SNEGSKA (reference sequence). The CDR3 contains 12 residues. Trimming took off 0 bases at V and 9 bases at J, with 12 bases between the two ends.

The chain is built from TRBV11-3 and TRBJ2-2; D gene ambiguous. Germline values: CDR1 SGHNT, CDR2 YENEEA. The CDR3 is made up of 15 amino acids. V lost 5 bases and J lost 1, with 11 bases in between. The CDR3 DNA is TGTGCCAGCAGCCTTGGTGCTCTGAACACCGGGGAGCTGTTTTTT. Amino acids: CASSLGALNTGELFF. Full variable domain (rest looked up from reference TRBV11-3 and TRBJ2-2): EAGVVQSPRYKIIEKKQPVAFWCNPISGHNTLYWYLQNLGQGPELLIRYENEEAVDDSQLPKDRFSAERLKGVDSTLKIQPAELGDSAVYLCASSLGALNTGELFFGEGSRLTVL.